This entry concerns a single T cell receptor beta chain. What it binds is unknown. The data belong to a study of shared clonotypes between healthy human individuals. Whole-study results and caveats: Collection of samples was limited to blood; tissue repertoires likely differ.

Germline V gene sequence: CDR1 SEHNR, CDR2 FQNEAQ (reference sequence). The V gene lost 3 bases and the J gene lost 3 bases, with 21 bases spanning the gap. The CDR3 runs to 17 residues. Donors were Caucasian adults residing in Nashville, Tennessee, USA. For unsorted samples, genomic DNA was extracted from about 95 million PBMCs. Unsorted PBMC DNA went through sequencing on ten immunoSEQ deep assay plates. Generated by immunoSEQ multiplex PCR, the TCRdb table keeps only in-frame clones and is missing some. The sample carries about 510,000 clones, 79% recorded once. J is TRBJ2-7 and V is TRBV7-9; D might be TRBD2 (6 bases). Material for sequencing was PBMCs. The sequence derives from a woman aged 40 to 49 in good health. Some clones in this sample may be carry-over from other donors' samples. The CDR3 DNA is TGTGCCAGCAGCTTTTCAGGAGGGTGGGGGGAATACTACGAGCAGTACTTC. Encoded protein: CASSFSGGWGEYYEQYF.